One sample yielded the 21 T cell receptor beta chains listed below, sequenced in a study of PD-L1 blockade in urothelial cancer. Indicated time point: pretreatment peripheral blood. Produced via immunoSEQ multiplex PCR; TCRdb's table is partial and in-frame only. The sample holds about 72,000 clones, roughly 86% seen once. This specimen was PBMCs, taken around atezolizumab (anti-PD-L1) treatment. These receptors were collected from a man in his fifties or sixties with urothelial cancer.

This clone came up a few times. V and J are TRBV5-8 and TRBJ1-5; D gene ambiguous. V lost 0 bases to trimming and J lost 4 bases, with 5 bases between them. Germline V gene lookup returns CDR1 SGHTS and CDR2 YDEGEE. The CDR3 spans 13 residues. The CDR3 reads CASSLDMNQPQHF. CDR3 sequence (DNA): TGTGCCAGCAGCTTGGACATGAATCAGCCCCAGCATTTT.

The V call is TRBV11-3, the J call TRBJ2-5; 8 positions agree with TRBD2. CDR1 and CDR2 (germline): SGHNT, YENEEA. The CDR3 has 14 residues. Trimming took 1 base from V and 5 from J; bases not matched to a gene: 3. DNA of the CDR3: TGTGCCAGCAGCTTAGCGGGGGGGAGGGAGACCCAGTACTTC. This translates into CASSLAGGRETQYF.

The CDR3 coding sequence is TGTGCCAGCACCCCGGGGGGCTGGACCAAAAACATTCAGTACTTC. Protein product: CASTPGGWTKNIQYF. This chain joins TRBV12-1 and TRBJ2-4; TRBD2 is taken as the D call from the table, unchecked against the DNA. TRBV12-1 represents a pseudogene. The CDR3 extends over 15 amino acids.

This chain joins TRBV11-2 and TRBJ1-1; TRBD1 matches at 9 bases. V lost 2 bases and J lost 4; bases outside the gene matches: 8. The CDR3 length is 16 residues. From germline, CDR1 is SGHAT and CDR2 FQNNGV. CDR3 loop: CASSLIGGDRATEAFF. CDR3 bases: TGTGCCAGCAGCTTAATCGGGGGGGACAGGGCCACTGAAGCTTTCTTT.

The gene calls are TRBV28 and TRBJ1-5, with 8 positions matching TRBD1. The CDR3 loop spans 14 amino acids. Trimming at V came to 4 bases and at J to 6 bases, leaving 5 bases not matched to a gene. CDR1 MDHEN and CDR2 SYDVKM come from the germline V gene. CDR3 coding DNA: TGTGCCAGCAGTTCGACAGGGGAGATTCAGCCCCAGCATTTT. Residues: CASSSTGEIQPQHF.

The chain couples TRBV28 to TRBJ1-2; no reliable D call. Germline CDR1 is MDHEN and CDR2 is SYDVKM. The CDR3 contains 14 residues. V was pared by 2 bases and J by 1 base, with 8 bases between. This chain's CDR3 is CASSLATVNYGYTF. CDR3 DNA: TGTGCCAGCAGTTTAGCAACAGTTAACTATGGCTACACCTTC.

The chain has TRBV6-6 and TRBJ2-3; 12 bases map to TRBD1. The CDR3 contains 16 residues. Germline CDR1 is MNHNY and CDR2 is SVGAGI (reference sequence). The V segment lost 6 bases and the J segment 2 bases; nucleotides outside the gene matches: 6. The CDR3 sequence: CASRGPGQGATDTQYF. In DNA, the CDR3 is TGTGCCAGCAGGGGACCGGGACAGGGGGCCACAGATACGCAGTATTTT.

V gene TRBV28 combines with J gene TRBJ1-6; maybe TRBD1 (6 bases). Between the trimmed V and J ends, which lost 3 bases and 9 bases, there was a span of 15 bases. This CDR3 has 15 amino acids. Looked up from germline, CDR1 is MDHEN and CDR2 is SYDVKM. The CDR3: CASSFIVGGGSPLHF. DNA of the CDR3: TGTGCCAGCAGTTTTATAGTAGGGGGGGGTTCACCCCTCCACTTT.

The chain uses TRBV19 and TRBJ1-5; 12 nucleotides align to TRBD1. This CDR3 comprises 18 residues. Germline V gene lookup returns CDR1 LNHDA and CDR2 SQIVND (reference sequence). V was pared by 5 bases and J by 5 bases, with 13 bases of the junction left unmatched. The CDR3 loop reads CASSYSGTGGRRDQPQHF. In nucleotides, the CDR3 is TGTGCCAGTAGTTACTCCGGGACAGGGGGCCGCCGGGATCAGCCCCAGCATTTT.

The J gene is TRBJ2-1, the V gene TRBV5-4; 7 positions agree with TRBD1. The CDR3 has 14 amino acids. Germline CDR1 is SGHNT and CDR2 is YYREEE (reference sequence). The junction had 6 bases not matched to a gene; V was cut back by 4 bases and J by 5 bases. CDR3 residues: CASSTPTGNNEQFF. In DNA form, the CDR3 reads TGTGCCAGCAGCACGCCGACAGGGAACAATGAGCAGTTCTTC.

The genes are TRBV2 and TRBJ1-6, with D perhaps TRBD1 (5 bases). The ends were cut back, 6 bases at V and 7 bases at J, with 16 bases in the middle. CDR3 length equals 15 residues. CDR1 and CDR2 from the germline V gene are SNHLY and FYNNEI. The CDR3: CASRELPTENSPLHF. In DNA, the CDR3 is TGTGCCAGCAGGGAACTCCCGACAGAAAATTCACCCCTCCACTTT.

The chain uses TRBV9 and TRBJ2-3; 7 bases map to TRBD2. The CDR3 has 15 residues. The trim removed 4 bases at V and 4 bases at J, leaving 9 bases unmatched. The germline V gene encodes CDR1 SGDLS and CDR2 YYNGEE. Here the CDR3 reads CASSLGGGGADTQYF. In DNA, the CDR3 is TGTGCCAGCAGCCTCGGTGGCGGGGGTGCAGATACGCAGTATTTT.

The DNA for the CDR3 is TGTGCCAGCAGCCTCTCGGGGGGGGCCTCCTACAATGAGCAGTTCTTC. This encodes CASSLSGGASYNEQFF. The rearrangement uses TRBV7-2 and TRBJ2-1, with 8 bases aligning to TRBD2. Trimming removed 5 bases from V and 0 bases from J; junction bases left unmatched: 6. The CDR3 has 16 residues. Germline CDR1 and CDR2: SGHTA and FQGNSA.

This chain uses TRBV5-1 with TRBJ1-3; D not certain. This CDR3 region has 14 residues. Trimming removed 2 bases from V and 0 bases from J, with 6 bases in between. CDR1 and CDR2 (germline): SGHRS, YFSETQ. The CDR3 coding sequence is TGCGCCAGCAGCTTTACAAACTCTGGAAACACCATATATTTT. This translates into CASSFTNSGNTIYF.

The chain links TRBV7-2 to TRBJ2-1, with 9 bases lining up with TRBD2. The germline gives CDR1 SGHTA, CDR2 FQGNSA. V lost 5 bases to trimming and J lost 2 bases; unmatched junction nucleotides: 7. This CDR3 is 16 amino acids long. The CDR3 nucleotides are TGTGCCAGCAGCGATGATAGCGGGGGCACCTACAATGAGCAGTTCTTC. Amino acids: CASSDDSGGTYNEQFF.

This chain joins TRBV12-5 and TRBJ2-5; 12 bases map to TRBD1. V gave up 5 bases and J gave up 5 bases; unmatched junction bases: 6. This CDR3 has 15 residues. Germline loops: CDR1 LGHNT, CDR2 FRNRAP. CDR3 nucleotides: TGTGCTAGTGGTCCGGGGACAGGGGGCGGGGAGACCCAGTACTTC. Amino acids: CASGPGTGGGETQYF. Supplemented by reference TRBV12-5 and TRBJ2-5, the full variable domain reads DARVTQTPRHKVTEMGQEVTMRCQPILGHNTVFWYRQTMMQGLELLAYFRNRAPLDDSGMPKDRFSAEMPDATLATLKIQPSEPRDSAVYFCASGPGTGGGETQYFGPGTRLLVL.

The chain recombines TRBV7-3 with TRBJ2-7, with D possibly matching TRBD1 (6 bases). Trimming stripped 3 bases from V and 5 bases from J, with 11 bases between. Germline V gene sequence: CDR1 SGHTA, CDR2 FQGTGA. The CDR3 spans 13 residues. As DNA, the CDR3 is TGTGCCAGCAGCTTGGGCAGGGGAAACGAGCAGTACTTC. This translates into CASSLGRGNEQYF.

J is TRBJ2-1 and V is TRBV7-2; 9 bases are a match to TRBD2. Germline loops: CDR1 SGHTA, CDR2 FQGNSA. This CDR3 region has 15 residues. Trimming took 7 bases from V and 3 from J; bases not matched to a gene: 7. The CDR3 DNA follows: TGTGCCAGCACCGGCGGGGGGGACATCTACAATGAGCAGTTCTTC. Protein: CASTGGGDIYNEQFF.

The J gene is TRBJ2-1, the V gene TRBV6-6; 12 nucleotides align to TRBD1. The CDR3 extends over 15 amino acids. Germline CDR1 and CDR2: MNHNY and SVGAGI (reference sequence). V lost 6 bases to trimming and J lost 6 bases; unmatched junction nucleotides: 6. The DNA of the CDR3 is TGTGCCAGCAGGGGGACAGGGGGCTACCGCAATGAGCAGTTCTTC. This gives the protein CASRGTGGYRNEQFF.

The gene calls are TRBV2 and TRBJ1-1; no clear D. The CDR3 is made up of 14 amino acids. Germline lookup yields CDR1 SNHLY and CDR2 FYNNEI. The V end lost 6 bases, the J end lost 3 bases, and 14 bases lay between the germline ends. Here the CDR3 DNA reads TGTGCCAGCAGGTGGGGAGGGCGGTACACTGAAGCTTTCTTT. Encoded protein: CASRWGGRYTEAFF.

The CDR3 reads CASSPSTDTQYF. The CDR3 DNA reads TGTGCCAGCAGCCCGAGCACAGATACGCAGTATTTT. The rearrangement uses TRBV7-6 and TRBJ2-3, with D uncertain. CDR1 and CDR2 (germline): SGHVS, FNYEAQ. Trimming removed 5 bases at V and 0 bases at J, with 3 bases between. This CDR3 region has 12 residues.